This T cell receptor beta chain was recorded in a study of early T cells in non-severe SARS-CoV-2 infection. Study information: It was bulk RNA from unsorted whole blood that was sequenced, and the chains were unpaired. Study conclusions and caveats: VDJdb-based annotation leaned toward anti-spike CD8 responses and missed private and CD4 specificities.

This clonotype was counted a few times. What it recognizes is unknown. The length of the CDR3 is 12 residues. Germline CDR1 is GTSNPN and CDR2 is SVGIG (reference sequence). V lost 5 bases and J lost 2, with 9 bases in between. Unique molecular identifier tags were affixed to discrete cDNA molecules. TCRdb reprocessed the 5' RACE reads via MiXCR and lists one record per CDR3 protein. The sample records tens of thousands of distinct CDR3 sequences, roughly a tenth being singletons. V and J are TRBV30 and TRBJ1-1; no reliable D call. The receptor's source is an adult who was a healthcare worker with PCR-confirmed SARS-CoV-2 infection or an uninfected control (not recorded which). Sequences were obtained from whole blood. In nucleotides, the CDR3 is TGTGCCTGGTCTCCCTACAACACTGAAGCTTTCTTT. Amino acid sequence: CAWSPYNTEAFF. The full variable domain, completed using reference TRBV30 and TRBJ1-1, is SQTIHQWPATLVQPVGSPLSLECTVEGTSNPNLYWYRQAAGRGLQLLFYSVGIGQISSEVPQNLSASRPQDRQFILSSKKLLLSDSGFYLCAWSPYNTEAFFGQGTRLTVV.